This T cell receptor (beta chain) was sequenced for a study of Ad26.COV2.S vaccination and SARS-CoV-2 variants. General study results and limits: Spike-specific TCR breadth in vaccine recipients exceeded that seen in placebo recipients.

Worth noting for this clone: Its target is not known.

Indicated treatment: 15 to 20 received Ad26.COV2.S at low or high dose, single or two shots; about 5 received placebo; per-sample allocation not given. The study sampled participants on day 63 after the first vaccine or placebo injection. In germline, CDR1 is SGHNT, CDR2 YYREEE (reference sequence). The CDR3 length is 16 residues. J gave up 4 bases and V 3 bases, and 7 bases lay outside the gene matches. Sequencing used immunoSEQ multiplex PCR; TCRdb keeps in-frame clones, though not all of them. There are roughly 450,000 clones in the sample; roughly 90% occur only once, and 9% to 15% lies in the top ten.

Sequencing used peripheral blood, obtained in a trial of Ad26.COV2.S vaccine versus placebo. J is TRBJ2-1 and V is TRBV5-4, with 10 bases identical to TRBD2. The origin of this receptor is a person aged 18-65 years who received the Ad26.COV2.S COVID-19 vaccine or a placebo. CDR3 coding DNA: TGTGCCAGCAGCTCCGACCCTAGCGGGAGTTACAATGAGCAGTTCTTC. Translating it yields CASSSDPSGSYNEQFF.